This TCR beta chain came from a study of blood T cell repertoires in COVID-19. Points on this clone: This sample includes further DNA sequences coding for the same CDR3.

Sequencing used immunoSEQ multiplex PCR; TCRdb keeps in-frame clones, though not all of them. The sample yields some 52,000 clones, roughly 87% seen once. This CDR3 is 15 amino acids long. Sequences were obtained from peripheral blood. The V call is TRBV21-1, the J call TRBJ2-5; TRBD2, the D gene given by the table, was not confirmed from the DNA. TRBV21-1 is a pseudogene. This receptor was taken from a human donor in a cohort sampled during active COVID-19. CDR3 in DNA: TGTGCCAGCAGCAAAGGACTAGCGGGAGTAGAGACCCAGTACTTC. Translated, it gives CASSKGLAGVETQYF.